This paragraph reports one TCR beta chain. Its antigen is not identified. The CDR3 runs 14 residues. J was trimmed by 8 bases and V by 2 bases; bases with no gene match: 11. Germline assignment: CDR1 SQVTM and CDR2 ANQGSEA. Each cDNA molecule in the library carried unique molecular identifiers. TCRdb re-called the RACE reads with MiXCR, one entry per CDR3 protein. In the table there are tens of thousands of distinct CDR3 sequences, approximately 9.9% of which are singletons. This specimen comes from a study of human T cells and chemical hapten exposure. Overall study: Per-sample TCR yield variation was attributed mainly to small pooled library volume differences.

Time point specified: patch test 2, 6 weeks after DPC sensitization. Treatment described: therapeutic diphenylcyclopropenone sensitization with weekly scalp DPC. Study-wide points: In comparison with controls, expanded TCRs gave rise to a significantly larger number of large CDR3 similarity clusters.

Sequenced material: whole blood, taken in connection with sensitization to the hapten diphenylcyclopropenone (DPC). This chain links TRBV29-1 with TRBJ1-1; 7 nucleotides agree with TRBD1. The sequence came from a man aged 35 to 55 with alopecia areata. Some clones in this sample may be carry-over from other donors' samples. This CDR3 is CSVETNWQGGEAFF. In nucleotides, the CDR3 is TGCAGCGTTGAAACAAACTGGCAGGGGGGAGAAGCTTTCTTT. The whole variable domain, remainder taken from reference TRBV29-1 and TRBJ1-1, is SAVISQKPSRDICQRGTSLTIQCQVDSQVTMMFWYRQQPGQSLTLIATANQGSEATYESGFVIDKFPISRPNLTFSTLTVSNMSPEDSSIYLCSVETNWQGGEAFFGQGTRLTVV.